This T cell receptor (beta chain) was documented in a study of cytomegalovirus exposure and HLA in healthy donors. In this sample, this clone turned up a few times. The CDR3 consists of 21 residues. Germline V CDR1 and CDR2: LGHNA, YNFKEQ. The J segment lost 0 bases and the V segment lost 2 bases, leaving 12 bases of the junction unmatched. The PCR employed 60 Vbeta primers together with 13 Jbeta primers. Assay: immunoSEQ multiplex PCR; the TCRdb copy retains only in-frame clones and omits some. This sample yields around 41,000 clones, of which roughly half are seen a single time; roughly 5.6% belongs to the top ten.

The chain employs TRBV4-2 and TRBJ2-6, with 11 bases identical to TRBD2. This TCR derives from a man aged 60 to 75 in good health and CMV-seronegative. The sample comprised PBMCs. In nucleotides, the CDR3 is TGTGCCAGCAGCCAACAAATTCCGGGACTAGCGGTTGGCTCTGGGGCCAACGTCCTGACTTTC. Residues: CASSQQIPGLAVGSGANVLTF.